One and the same sample provided the 8 T cell receptor beta chains below, sequenced in a study of control samples from healthy donors and cancer patients. TCRdb keeps only in-frame clones here, not all; method: immunoSEQ multiplex PCR. Of approximately 100,000 clones in the sample, over 65% were seen once. What was sequenced was blood. The receptors here all came from a woman aged 40 to 50 in good health.

This clone appeared a single time. In DNA, the CDR3 is TGTGCCAGCAGCAAAGGAGGGACAACGAGATGCACTGAAGCTTTCTTT. Translated, it gives CASSKGGTTRCTEAFF. The V call is TRBV21-1, the J call TRBJ1-1; no check of the table's D call, TRBD1, against the DNA was made. TRBV21-1 is a recognized pseudogene. The CDR3 contains 16 residues.

The chain combines TRBV4-1 with TRBJ2-6; D may correspond to TRBD1 or TRBD2 (6 bases each). Germline V gene data show CDR1 as MGHRA and CDR2 as YSYEKL. V was shortened by 2 bases and J by 4 bases, with 12 bases between the two germline ends. The CDR3 sequence is 16 residues long. CDR3 in amino acids: CASSQPGAWGANVLTF. As DNA, the CDR3 is TGCGCCAGCAGCCAACCGGGGGCTTGGGGGGCCAACGTCCTGACTTTC.

The rearrangement uses TRBV9 and TRBJ2-2; 13 nucleotides align to TRBD2. Losses at the gene ends were 3 bases for V and 5 bases for J; bases not matched to a gene: 4. CDR3 length: 16 amino acids. Germline-derived CDR1 and CDR2 are SGDLS and YYNGEE. CDR3 loop: CASSATSGGQTGELFF. CDR3 nucleotides: TGTGCCAGCAGCGCGACTAGCGGGGGGCAAACCGGGGAGCTGTTTTTT.

This chain joins TRBV9 and TRBJ1-6; no definite D call. Trimming shortened V by 3 bases and J by 7 bases, and 17 bases separated the two germline ends. In germline, CDR1 is SGDLS, CDR2 YYNGEE. The CDR3 runs to 16 residues. The CDR3 DNA reads TGTGCCAGCAGCGACACGGCCTCGGGCACCAATTCACCCCTCCACTTT. It translates to CASSDTASGTNSPLHF.

The chain links TRBV3-1 (or the pseudogene TRBV3-2) to TRBJ2-1, with D possibly matching TRBD2 (5 bases). Trimming took 1 base from V and 4 from J, leaving 8 bases between them. Per germline, CDR1 LGHDT and CDR2 YNNKEL (reference sequence). The CDR3 covers 14 residues. This chain's CDR3 is CASSQAGSYNEQFF. In DNA form, the CDR3 reads TGTGCCAGCAGCCAAGCGGGAAGTTACAATGAGCAGTTCTTC.

The chain joins TRBV13 to TRBJ1-3; 7 nucleotides match TRBD1. The V and J ends lost 5 bases and 0 bases, in that order; junction bases with no gene match: 4. Germline lookup yields CDR1 PRHDT and CDR2 FYEKMQ (reference sequence). CDR3 length equals 15 residues. CDR3 sequence (DNA): TGTGCCAGCAGCCTGGACAGGAACTCTGGAAACACCATATATTTT. The encoded protein is CASSLDRNSGNTIYF.

The chain carries TRBV6-4 and TRBJ1-2; D perhaps matches TRBD1 (5 bases). Trimming shortened V by 0 bases and J by 0 bases, and 14 bases separated the two germline ends. The V gene's germline CDR1 is MRHNA and CDR2 SNTAGT. The length of the CDR3 is 17 residues. Here the CDR3 reads CASSDSKGAGANYGYTF. The CDR3 DNA reads TGTGCCAGCAGTGACTCGAAAGGGGCAGGAGCTAACTATGGCTACACCTTC.

The chain combines TRBV2 with TRBJ2-3, with D tentatively TRBD2 (6 bases). Germline values: CDR1 SNHLY, CDR2 FYNNEI. V was clipped by 8 bases and J by 1 base, with 16 bases between them. The CDR3 length is 15 residues. In DNA form, the CDR3 reads TGTGCCAGCGGATCCCGTACGGGGGGCACAGATACGCAGTATTTT. This encodes CASGSRTGGTDTQYF.